The text below deals with one T cell receptor (beta chain). Its matching antigen is unknown. V gave up 2 bases and J gave up 4 bases; unmatched junction bases: 8. The germline gives CDR1 SGHVS, CDR2 FQNEAQ. The CDR3 runs 16 residues. Using immunoSEQ multiplex PCR, the repertoire was profiled, and TCRdb retains in-frame clones only, with some absent. This table holds about 160,000 clones, roughly 94% found once. The entry originates in a study of T cell responses to AZD1222 COVID-19 vaccine. Overall study findings and caveats: Breadth and depth of Spike-specific TCRs rose after two AZD1222 doses. Baseline seropositivity characterized only a handful of AZD1222 recipients.

The sequence came from an adult in good health. V gene TRBV7-8 combines with J gene TRBJ1-2; TRBD1 matches 9 bases. The sample in question was peripheral blood, obtained on day 0 of AZD1222 vaccination. CDR3 sequence (DNA): TGTGCCAGCAGCTTATTTTACTCGACAGGGGGCTATGGCTACACCTTC. Protein product: CASSLFYSTGGYGYTF.